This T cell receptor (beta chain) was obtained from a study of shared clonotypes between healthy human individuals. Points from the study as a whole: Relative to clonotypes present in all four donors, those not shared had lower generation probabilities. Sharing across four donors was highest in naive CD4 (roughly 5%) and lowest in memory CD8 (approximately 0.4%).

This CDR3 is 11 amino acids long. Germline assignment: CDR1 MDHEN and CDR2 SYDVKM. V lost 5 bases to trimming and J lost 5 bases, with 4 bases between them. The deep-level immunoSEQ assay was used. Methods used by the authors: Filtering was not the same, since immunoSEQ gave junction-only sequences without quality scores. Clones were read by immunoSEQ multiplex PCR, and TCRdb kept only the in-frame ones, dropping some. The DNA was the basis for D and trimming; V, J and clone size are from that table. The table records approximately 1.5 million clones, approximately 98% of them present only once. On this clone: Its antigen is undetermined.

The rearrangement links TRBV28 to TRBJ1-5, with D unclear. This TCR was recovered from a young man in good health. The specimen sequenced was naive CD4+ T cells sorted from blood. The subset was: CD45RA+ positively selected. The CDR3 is CASSPDQPQHF. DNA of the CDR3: TGTGCCAGCAGTCCGGATCAGCCCCAGCATTTT.